Following are 2 T cell receptor beta chains from one sample sequenced in a study of identical twins (dated by TCRdb to between 2015 and 2016). Library preparation used 5' RACE. Sequencing took place on an Illumina HiSeq 2000. The public sequencing data were trimmed at Q25 with fastp and processed into clonotypes with MiXCR by TCRdb, which kept only in-frame beta chains. Rows merge per CDR3 protein into single entries with the most common DNA and genes. This sample comprises around 510,000 distinct CDR3 sequences, 14% of them detected only once. The biggest ten clones account for more than 0.8% of the sample. This sample was also put to use in a study of yellow fever vaccine responses in identical twins.

The sample comprised CD4+ T cells sorted from blood. The receptors come from a woman aged 18 to 35 in good health.

In DNA form, the CDR3 reads TGTGCCAGCAGCTTGGCCGGACCGCCACCCTACGAGCAGTACTTC. This gives the protein CASSLAGPPPYEQYF. The chain employs TRBV7-9 and TRBJ2-7; D is unresolved. The CDR3 has 15 residues. Germline V gene data show CDR1 as SEHNR and CDR2 as FQNEAQ (reference sequence). The germline V and J ends were trimmed by 3 bases and 2 bases, with 14 bases remaining between them. The variable domain in full, completed from reference TRBV7-9 and TRBJ2-7, reads DTGVSQNPRHKITKRGQNVTFRCDPISEHNRLYWYRQTLGQGPEFLTYFQNEAQLEKSRLLSDRFSAERPKGSFSTLEIQRTEQGDSAMYLCASSLAGPPPYEQYFGPGTRLTVT.

The chain uses TRBV15 and TRBJ2-7; 12 bases line up with TRBD1. The length of the CDR3 is 16 residues. Germline loops: CDR1 LNHNV, CDR2 YYDKDF (reference sequence). V gave up 2 bases and J gave up 7 bases; unmatched junction bases: 9. The CDR3 DNA follows: TGTGCCACCAGCAGAACCGGGACAGGGGGCTCTCGGGAGCAGTACTTC. As protein: CATSRTGTGGSREQYF.